Listed below are T cell receptor beta chains from one sample, sequenced in a study of PD-1 blockade in classical Hodgkin lymphoma. Method: immunoSEQ multiplex PCR; TCRdb's copy keeps in-frame clones and lacks some. This table has approximately 99,000 clones, roughly nine tenths appearing once. The material sequenced was peripheral blood mononuclear cells (PBMCs), taken before the second cycle of nivolumab. The receptors were sampled from a human donor with classical Hodgkin lymphoma. Each CDR3 is given with its conserved first and last residue. Each record gives: D gene, J gene, V gene, clone size, CDR3 protein, CDR3 DNA. The D gene is left open where the match is weak. A row's size may be missing; if present it is once, few, many or a size class.

NA | TRBJ2-5 | TRBV5-8 | NA | CASSLGGSIETQYF | TGTGCCAGCAGCTTGGGGGGGAGTATAGAGACCCAGTACTTC
NA | TRBJ2-7 | TRBV6-1 | NA | CASSEDGSYEQYF | TGTGCCAGCAGTGAAGACGGCTCCTACGAGCAGTACTTC
NA | TRBJ1-2 | TRBV6-5 | NA | CASTRGVTNYGYTF | TGTGCCAGCACAAGGGGGGTGACGAACTATGGCTACACCTTC
NA | TRBJ1-1 | TRBV25-1 | NA | CASSDLGEAFF | TGTGCCAGCAGTGATTTAGGGGAAGCTTTCTTT
NA | TRBJ1-2 | TRBV19 | NA | CASSRRQITTPNYGYTF | TGTGCCAGTAGTAGGAGACAGATAACTACACCTAACTATGGCTACACCTTC
TRBD2 | TRBJ2-1 | TRBV27 | NA | CASSLSTSGYNEQFF | TGTGCCAGCAGTTTAAGTACTAGCGGCTACAATGAGCAGTTCTTC
NA | TRBJ2-1 | TRBV6-5 | NA | CASSYLGDSYNEQFF | TGTGCCAGCAGTTACTTAGGTGACTCCTACAATGAGCAGTTCTTC
NA | TRBJ2-7 | TRBV28 | NA | CASSLVRIPSYEQYF | TGTGCCAGCAGTTTAGTCCGGATTCCCTCCTACGAGCAGTACTTC
TRBD1 | TRBJ1-4 | TRBV14 | NA | CASSPLSSGQGLEKLFF | TGTGCCAGCAGCCCCCTTAGTTCGGGACAGGGCTTGGAAAAACTGTTTTTT
NA | TRBJ1-2 | TRBV6-5 | NA | CASSYSGTRGGYTF | TGTGCCAGCAGTTACAGTGGGACACGTGGGGGCTACACCTTC
NA | TRBJ1-2 | TRBV25-1 | NA | CASSILLGNGYTF | TGTGCCAGCAGTATCTTACTGGGGAATGGCTACACCTTC
NA | TRBJ2-1 | TRBV5-6 | NA | CASSLGHPFHNEQFF | TGTGCCAGCAGCTTGGGTCACCCCTTCCACAATGAGCAGTTCTTC
NA | TRBJ1-3 | TRBV28 | once | CASSPGTGNTIYF | TGTGCCAGCAGTCCAGGGACGGGGAACACCATATATTTT
NA | TRBJ2-3 | TRBV28 | NA | CASSFLGAFTDTQYF | TGTGCCAGCAGTTTTTTAGGGGCTTTCACAGATACGCAGTATTTT
NA | TRBJ2-7 | TRBV19 | NA | CASSNWGTEQYF | TGTGCCAGTAGTAATTGGGGGACCGAGCAGTACTTC
TRBD2 | TRBJ2-3 | TRBV6-5 | NA | CATTSGRRTDTQYF | TGTGCCACCACTAGCGGGAGGCGCACAGATACGCAGTATTTT
TRBD2 | TRBJ2-7 | TRBV10-3 | once | CAIKKREDYEQYF | TGTGCCATCAAAAAGCGGGAGGACTACGAGCAGTACTTC
NA | TRBJ2-3 | TRBV5-4 | NA | CASSLSTDTQYF | TGTGCCAGCAGCTTGAGCACAGATACGCAGTATTTT
NA | TRBJ2-7 | TRBV4-3 | NA | CASSQDRMTYEQYF | TGCGCCAGCAGCCAAGATAGGATGACCTACGAGCAGTACTTC
TRBD1 | TRBJ1-5 | TRBV6-5 | NA | CASSYSRQGTQPQHF | TGTGCCAGCAGTTACTCGCGACAGGGGACCCAGCCCCAGCATTTT
NA | TRBJ1-1 | TRBV30 | NA | CAWSVSEFLFF | TGTGCCTGGAGTGTATCCGAGTTTCTATTCTTT
NA | TRBJ2-1 | TRBV7-6 | NA | CASSLSDGGYNEQFF | TGTGCCAGCAGCTTATCCGATGGGGGTTACAATGAGCAGTTCTTC
NA | TRBJ2-7 | TRBV6-5 | NA | CASSYSIRDQQYF | TGTGCCAGCAGTTACTCGATCCGAGACCAGCAGTACTTC
NA | TRBJ1-2 | TRBV5-4 | NA | CASTRGGYNGYTF | TGTGCCAGCACCCGGGGAGGGTATAATGGCTACACCTTC
TRBD1 | TRBJ2-4 | TRBV18 | NA | CASSPGQGPHKNIQYF | TGTGCCAGCTCACCTGGACAGGGTCCCCACAAAAACATTCAGTACTTC
NA | TRBJ1-5 | TRBV4-2 | once | CASSSKGSNQPQHF | TGTGCCAGCAGCTCCAAGGGTAGCAATCAGCCCCAGCATTTT
NA | TRBJ2-3 | TRBV7-9 | once | CASSLGVSTDTQYF | TGTGCCAGCAGCTTAGGGGTTAGCACAGATACGCAGTATTTT
TRBD1 | TRBJ2-3 | TRBV5-1 | few | CASSLGQDTDTQYF | TGCGCCAGCAGCCTCGGACAGGACACAGATACGCAGTATTTT
NA | TRBJ2-5 | TRBV9 | NA | CASSVVGTYGETQYF | TGTGCCAGCAGCGTAGTCGGGACCTACGGAGAGACCCAGTACTTC
NA | TRBJ1-1 | TRBV4-2 | NA | CASSQATPPNTEAFF | TGTGCCAGCAGCCAGGCAACACCGCCTAACACTGAAGCTTTCTTT
TRBD1 | TRBJ1-5 | TRBV2 | NA | CASSTPGQSNQPQHF | TGTGCCAGCAGTACCCCGGGACAGAGCAATCAGCCCCAGCATTTT
NA | TRBJ1-4 | TRBV4-2 | NA | CASSPSAGNEKLFF | TGTGCCAGCAGCCCCTCAGCGGGGAATGAAAAACTGTTTTTT
TRBD1 | TRBJ1-2 | TRBV29-1 | NA | CSVVRGDYGYTF | TGCAGCGTTGTCAGGGGGGACTATGGCTACACCTTC
NA | TRBJ2-4 | TRBV6-1 | NA | CASSPKQGLPTYF | TGTGCCAGCAGTCCAAAACAGGGACTTCCTACGTACTTC
TRBD1 | TRBJ2-7 | TRBV19 | NA | CASSPGTGGFYEQYF | TGTGCCAGTAGCCCCGGGACAGGGGGCTTCTACGAGCAGTACTTC
NA | TRBJ2-2 | TRBV7-9 | NA | CASSPGPPRWDTGELFF | TGTGCCAGCAGCCCTGGGCCCCCGCGATGGGACACCGGGGAGCTGTTTTTT
TRBD2 | TRBJ2-1 | TRBV19 | NA | CASTPDQLAGSNEQFF | TGTGCCAGTACTCCCGACCAACTAGCGGGAAGCAATGAGCAGTTCTTC
NA | TRBJ2-7 | TRBV5-1 | NA | CASSLETTWGYEQYF | TGCGCCAGCAGCTTGGAAACGACCTGGGGCTACGAGCAGTACTTC
NA | TRBJ2-3 | TRBV5-1 | NA | CASSLGRGSTDTQYF | TGCGCCAGCAGCTTGGGGCGGGGAAGCACAGATACGCAGTATTTT
TRBD2 | TRBJ2-1 | TRBV19 | NA | CASSIAGVHNEQFF | TGTGCCAGTAGTATCGCGGGAGTGCACAATGAGCAGTTCTTC
NA | TRBJ2-7 | TRBV27 | NA | CASRPTLASSYEQYF | TGTGCCAGCAGGCCAACCCTAGCTTCTTCATACGAGCAGTACTTC